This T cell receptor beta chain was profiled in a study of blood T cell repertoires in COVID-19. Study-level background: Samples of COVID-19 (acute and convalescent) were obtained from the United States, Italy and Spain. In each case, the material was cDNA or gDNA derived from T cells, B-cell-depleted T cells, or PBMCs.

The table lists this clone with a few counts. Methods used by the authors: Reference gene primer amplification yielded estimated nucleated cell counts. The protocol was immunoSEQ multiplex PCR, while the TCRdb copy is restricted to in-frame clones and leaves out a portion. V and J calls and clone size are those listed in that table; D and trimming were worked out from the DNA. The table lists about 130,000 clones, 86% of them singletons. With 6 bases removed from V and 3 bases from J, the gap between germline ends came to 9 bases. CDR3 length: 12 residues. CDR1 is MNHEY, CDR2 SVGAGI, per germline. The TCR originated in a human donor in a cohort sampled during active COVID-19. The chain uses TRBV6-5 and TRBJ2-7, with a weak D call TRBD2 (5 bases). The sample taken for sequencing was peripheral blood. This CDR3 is CASSTLGYEQYF. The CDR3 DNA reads TGTGCCAGCAGCACACTAGGCTACGAGCAGTACTTC.